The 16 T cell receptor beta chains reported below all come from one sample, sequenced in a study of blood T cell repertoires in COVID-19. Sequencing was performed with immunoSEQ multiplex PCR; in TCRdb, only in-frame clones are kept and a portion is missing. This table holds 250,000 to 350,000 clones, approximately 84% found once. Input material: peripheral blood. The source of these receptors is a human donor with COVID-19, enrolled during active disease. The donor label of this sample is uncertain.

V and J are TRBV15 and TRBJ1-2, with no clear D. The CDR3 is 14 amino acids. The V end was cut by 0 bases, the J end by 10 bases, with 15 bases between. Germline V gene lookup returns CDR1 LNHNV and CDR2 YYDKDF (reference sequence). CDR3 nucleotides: TGTGCCACCAGCAGAGATCTCGGCCACAGTGCCTACACCTTC. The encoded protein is CATSRDLGHSAYTF.

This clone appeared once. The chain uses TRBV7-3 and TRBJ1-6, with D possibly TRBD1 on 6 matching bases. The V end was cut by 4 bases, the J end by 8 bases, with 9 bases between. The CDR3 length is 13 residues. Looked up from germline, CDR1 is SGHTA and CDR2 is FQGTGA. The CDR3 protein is CASSSNRDSPLHF. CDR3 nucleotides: TGTGCCAGCAGCTCCAACAGGGATTCACCCCTCCACTTT. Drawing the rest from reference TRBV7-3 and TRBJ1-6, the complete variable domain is GAGVSQTPSNKVTEKGKYVELRCDPISGHTALYWYRQSLGQGPEFLIYFQGTGAADDSGLPNDRFFAVRPEGSVSTLKIQRTERGDSAVYLCASSSNRDSPLHFGNGTRLTVT.

The CDR3 DNA sequence: TGTGCCTGGAGTCCCTATGGACGGGAGATCTACGAGCAGTACTTC. This translates into CAWSPYGREIYEQYF. The chain is built from TRBV30 and TRBJ2-7; a weak D match, TRBD2 (6 bases). Germline CDR1 and CDR2: GTSNPN and SVGIG (reference sequence). V was cut by 2 bases and J by 3 bases, with 17 bases left in between. The CDR3 contains 15 residues.

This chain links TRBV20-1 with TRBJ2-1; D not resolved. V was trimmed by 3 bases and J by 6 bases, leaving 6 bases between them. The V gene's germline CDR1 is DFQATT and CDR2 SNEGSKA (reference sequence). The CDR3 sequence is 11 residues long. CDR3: CSARAANEQFF. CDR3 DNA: TGCAGTGCTAGGGCCGCCAATGAGCAGTTCTTC.

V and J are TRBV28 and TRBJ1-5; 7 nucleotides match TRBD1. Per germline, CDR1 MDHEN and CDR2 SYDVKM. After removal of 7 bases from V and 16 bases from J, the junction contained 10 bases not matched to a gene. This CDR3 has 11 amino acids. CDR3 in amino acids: CASTDTGTEHF. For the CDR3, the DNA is TGTGCCAGCACGGACACCGGGACAGAACATTTT.

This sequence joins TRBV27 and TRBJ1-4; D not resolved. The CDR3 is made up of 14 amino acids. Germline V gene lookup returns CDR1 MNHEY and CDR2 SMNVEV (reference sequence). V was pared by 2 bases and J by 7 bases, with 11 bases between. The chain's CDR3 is CASSLLSGGEKLFF. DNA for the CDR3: TGTGCCAGCAGTTTACTCAGCGGAGGTGAAAAACTGTTTTTT.

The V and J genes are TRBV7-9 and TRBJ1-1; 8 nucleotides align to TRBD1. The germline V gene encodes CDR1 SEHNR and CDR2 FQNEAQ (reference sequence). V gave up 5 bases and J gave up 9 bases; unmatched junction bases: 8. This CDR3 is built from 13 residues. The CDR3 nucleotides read TGTGCCAGCAGCCCAGGGGGCGCAGAGAAAGCTTTCTTT. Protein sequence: CASSPGGAEKAFF. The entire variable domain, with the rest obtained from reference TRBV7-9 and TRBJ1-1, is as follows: DTGVSQNPRHKITKRGQNVTFRCDPISEHNRLYWYRQTLGQGPEFLTYFQNEAQLEKSRLLSDRFSAERPKGSFSTLEIQRTEQGDSAMYLCASSPGGAEKAFFGQGTRLTVV.

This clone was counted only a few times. CDR3 nucleotides: TGTGCCAGCAGTGCCCTTAGATACAATGAGCAGTTCTTC. This encodes CASSALRYNEQFF. The J gene is TRBJ2-1, the V gene TRBV27; no firm D call. The CDR3 loop spans 13 amino acids. V was shortened by 5 bases and J by 4 bases, with 9 bases between the two germline ends. Germline-derived CDR1 and CDR2 are MNHEY and SMNVEV (reference sequence).

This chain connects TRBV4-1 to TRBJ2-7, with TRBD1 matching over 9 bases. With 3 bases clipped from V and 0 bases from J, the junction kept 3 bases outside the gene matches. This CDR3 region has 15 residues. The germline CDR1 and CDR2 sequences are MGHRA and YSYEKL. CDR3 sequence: CASSQDRGVSYEQYF. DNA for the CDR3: TGCGCCAGCAGCCAGGACAGGGGAGTCTCCTACGAGCAGTACTTC.

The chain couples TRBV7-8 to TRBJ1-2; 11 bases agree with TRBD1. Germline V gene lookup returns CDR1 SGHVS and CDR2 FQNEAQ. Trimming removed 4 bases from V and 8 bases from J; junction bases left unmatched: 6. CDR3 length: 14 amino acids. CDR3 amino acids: CASSSRTGGEGYTF. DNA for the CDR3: TGTGCCAGCAGCTCGCGGACAGGGGGCGAGGGCTACACCTTC.

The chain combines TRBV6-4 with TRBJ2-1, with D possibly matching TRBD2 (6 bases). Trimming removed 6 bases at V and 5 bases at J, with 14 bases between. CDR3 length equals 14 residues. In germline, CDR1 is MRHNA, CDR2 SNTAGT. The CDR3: CASSPMGRHNEQFF. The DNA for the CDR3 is TGTGCCAGCAGCCCTATGGGGAGGCACAATGAGCAGTTCTTC.

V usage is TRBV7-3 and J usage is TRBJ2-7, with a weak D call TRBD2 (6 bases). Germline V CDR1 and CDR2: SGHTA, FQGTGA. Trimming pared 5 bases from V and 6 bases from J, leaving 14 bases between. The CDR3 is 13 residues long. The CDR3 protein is CASSPGVGGEQYF. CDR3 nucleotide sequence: TGTGCCAGCAGCCCCGGAGTGGGGGGCGAGCAGTACTTC.

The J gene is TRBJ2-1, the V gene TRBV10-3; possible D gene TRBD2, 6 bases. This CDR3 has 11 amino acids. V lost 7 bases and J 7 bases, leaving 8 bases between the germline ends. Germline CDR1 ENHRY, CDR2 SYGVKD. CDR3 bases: TGTGCCATCATTGGAGGGAATGAGCAGTTCTTC. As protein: CAIIGGNEQFF.

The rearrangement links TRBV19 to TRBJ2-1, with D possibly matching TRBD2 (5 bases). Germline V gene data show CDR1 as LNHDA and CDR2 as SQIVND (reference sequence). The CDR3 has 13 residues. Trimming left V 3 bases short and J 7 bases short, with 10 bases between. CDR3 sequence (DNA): TGTGCCAGTAGTATCAATAGCGTGAATGAGCAGTTCTTC. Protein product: CASSINSVNEQFF.

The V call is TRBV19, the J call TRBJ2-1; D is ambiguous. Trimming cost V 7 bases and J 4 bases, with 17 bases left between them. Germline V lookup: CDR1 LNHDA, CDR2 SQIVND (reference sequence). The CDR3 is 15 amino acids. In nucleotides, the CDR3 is TGTGCCAGTAAGCGCCGAGGCGAATCTTACAATGAGCAGTTCTTC. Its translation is CASKRRGESYNEQFF.

The DNA of the CDR3 is TGTGCCTTAGTGCCGAGCTCCTACAATGAGCAGTTCTTC. Its protein is CALVPSSYNEQFF. V and J are TRBV30 and TRBJ2-1; D is unclear. Germline lookup yields CDR1 GTSNPN and CDR2 SVGIG (reference sequence). Trimming took off 7 bases at V and 0 bases at J, with 10 bases between the two ends. This CDR3 is 13 amino acids long. Supplemented by reference TRBV30 and TRBJ2-1, the full variable domain reads SQTIHQWPATLVQPVGSPLSLECTVEGTSNPNLYWYRQAAGRGLQLLFYSVGIGQISSEVPQNLSASRPQDRQFILSSKKLLLSDSGFYLCALVPSSYNEQFFGPGTRLTVL.